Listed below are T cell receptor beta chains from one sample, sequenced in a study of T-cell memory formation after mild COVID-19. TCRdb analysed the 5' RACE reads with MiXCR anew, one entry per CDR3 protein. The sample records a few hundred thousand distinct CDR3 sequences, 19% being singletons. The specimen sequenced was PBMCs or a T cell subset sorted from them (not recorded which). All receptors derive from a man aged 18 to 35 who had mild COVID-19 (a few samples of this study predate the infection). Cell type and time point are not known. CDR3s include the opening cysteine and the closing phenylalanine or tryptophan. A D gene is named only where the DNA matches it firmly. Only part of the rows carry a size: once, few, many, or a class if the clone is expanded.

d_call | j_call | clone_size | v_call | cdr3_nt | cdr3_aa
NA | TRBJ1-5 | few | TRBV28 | TGTGCCAGCAGTTTGGGGCAGGCAAGACAGCCCCAGCATTTT | CASSLGQARQPQHF
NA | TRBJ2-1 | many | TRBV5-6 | TGTGCCAGCAGCTTGAGGGGGGGATCTACGTACAATGAGCAGTTCTTC | CASSLRGGSTYNEQFF
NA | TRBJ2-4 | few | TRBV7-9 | TGTGCCAGCAGCTTATTGGGGCAGAAAAACATTCAGTACTTC | CASSLLGQKNIQYF
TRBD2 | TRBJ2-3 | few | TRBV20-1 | TGCAGTGCTAGGGCAACTAGCGGGGTAACAGATACGCAGTATTTT | CSARATSGVTDTQYF
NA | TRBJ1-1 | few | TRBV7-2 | TGTGCCAGCAGCTTAGAGGGGGGCCTGAACACTGAAGCTTTCTTT | CASSLEGGLNTEAFF
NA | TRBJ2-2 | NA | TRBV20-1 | TGCAGTGCTAGTCACGGTAGCACCGGGGAGCTGTTTTTT | CSASHGSTGELFF
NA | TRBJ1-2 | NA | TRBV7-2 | TGTGCCAGCAGCTTACGACAGGCTAGCGGCTACACCTTC | CASSLRQASGYTF
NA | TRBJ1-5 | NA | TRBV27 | TGTGCCAGCAGGCCTGGGGGGACCTATAGCAATCAGCCCCAGCATTTT | CASRPGGTYSNQPQHF
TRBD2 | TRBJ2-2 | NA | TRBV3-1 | TGTGCCAGCAACCGCCTGCCTGGGAGGGGCGCGGGCACCGGGGAGCTGTTTTTT | CASNRLPGRGAGTGELFF
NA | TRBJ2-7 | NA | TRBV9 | TGTGCCAGCAGCGGAGCTGGCGAGCAGTACTTC | CASSGAGEQYF
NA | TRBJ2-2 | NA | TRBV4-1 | TGCGCCAGCAGCCAAGAGAACAGTTACACCGGGGAGCTGTTTTTT | CASSQENSYTGELFF
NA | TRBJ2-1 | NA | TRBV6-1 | TGTGCCAGCAGGCTCCAGTGGGAGCAGTTCTTC | CASRLQWEQFF
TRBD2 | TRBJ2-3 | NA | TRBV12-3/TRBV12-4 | TGTGCCAGCAGCTCAATAGGGACTAGTAGGGATACGCAGTATTTT | CASSSIGTSRDTQYF
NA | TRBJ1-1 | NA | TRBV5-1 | TGCGCCAGCAGCCGCGGTTGGGGGAACACTGAAGCTTTCTTT | CASSRGWGNTEAFF
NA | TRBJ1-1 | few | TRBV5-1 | TGCGCCAGCAGCTTGGGCGCCAGAGGCTCTAACACTGAAGCTTTCTTT | CASSLGARGSNTEAFF
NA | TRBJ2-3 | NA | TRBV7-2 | TGTGCCAGCAGCTTCACGTGGCTCGACACAGATACGCAGTATTTT | CASSFTWLDTDTQYF
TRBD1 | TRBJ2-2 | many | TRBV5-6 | TGTGCCAGCAGCATCTCCGGGACAGGGCCTACCGGGGAGCTGTTTTTT | CASSISGTGPTGELFF
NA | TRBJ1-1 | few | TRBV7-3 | TGTGCCAGCAGCTTAAACTCGGGAGTGAGCACTGAAGCTTTCTTT | CASSLNSGVSTEAFF
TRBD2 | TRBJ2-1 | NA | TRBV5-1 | TGCGCCAGCAGCAGGGGACTAGCGGGGGTTAATGAGCAGTTCTTC | CASSRGLAGVNEQFF
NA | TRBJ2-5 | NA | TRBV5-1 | TGCGCCAGCAGCCCACTAATAATGCAAGAGACCCAGTACTTC | CASSPLIMQETQYF
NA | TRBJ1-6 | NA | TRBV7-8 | TGTGCCAGCAGCTTCACAGGGAGGCTGGCACCCCTCCACTTT | CASSFTGRLAPLHF
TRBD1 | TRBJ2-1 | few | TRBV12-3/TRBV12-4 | TGTGCCAGCAGGGAAGACAGGGTTGGGGGCAATGAGCAGTTCTTC | CASREDRVGGNEQFF
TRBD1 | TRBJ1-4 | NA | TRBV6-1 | TGTGCCAGCAGTGCACAGGGGGCGGGAGATGAAAAACTGTTTTTT | CASSAQGAGDEKLFF
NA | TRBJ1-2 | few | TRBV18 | TGTGCCAGCTCACCAGAAAGGACCGCCTCGAGGAGTGGCTACACCTTC | CASSPERTASRSGYTF
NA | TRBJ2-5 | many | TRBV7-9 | TGTGCCAGCAGCCCCCCCTGGCCCCCGGTGGGGACCCAGTACTTC | CASSPPWPPVGTQYF
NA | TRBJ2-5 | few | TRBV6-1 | TGTGCCAGCAGTGATACCGGGCCCCAAGAGACCCAGTACTTC | CASSDTGPQETQYF
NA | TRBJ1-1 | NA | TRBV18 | TGTGCCAGCTCACCCGGGAGCATAAACACTGAAGCTTTCTTT | CASSPGSINTEAFF
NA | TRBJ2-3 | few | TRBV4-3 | TGCGCCAGCAGCCAAGATCAAGTGACTTCCCACCGCACAGATACGCAGTATTTT | CASSQDQVTSHRTDTQYF
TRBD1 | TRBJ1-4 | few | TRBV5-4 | TGTGCCAGCAGCGGCCGGGACAGCGCTAATGAAAAACTGTTTTTT | CASSGRDSANEKLFF
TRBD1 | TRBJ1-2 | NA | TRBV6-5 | TGTGCCAGCAGTATACGTCCGGGACAGGGATTGGTGGGCACCTTC | CASSIRPGQGLVGTF
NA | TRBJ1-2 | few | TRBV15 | TGTGCCACCAGCAGAGGATGGGTTGGCTACACCTTC | CATSRGWVGYTF
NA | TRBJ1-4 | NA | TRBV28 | TGTGCCAGCAGTTTCCAGGGATGGGATGAAAAACTGTTTTTT | CASSFQGWDEKLFF
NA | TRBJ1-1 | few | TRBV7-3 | TGTGCCAGCAGCCTGGGCACAGCCACTGAAGCTTTCTTT | CASSLGTATEAFF
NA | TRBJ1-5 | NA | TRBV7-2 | TGTGCCAGCAGCTTAGATCACGGAAATGGGAATCAGCCCCAGCATTTT | CASSLDHGNGNQPQHF
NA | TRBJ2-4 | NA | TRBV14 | TGTGCCAGCAGCCTGGGGCCTGGGGACATTCAGTACTTC | CASSLGPGDIQYF
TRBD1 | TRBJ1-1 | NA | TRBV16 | TGTGCTAGTGCCCGGGACAGGGGGTCGGGGACTGAAGCTTTCTTT | CASARDRGSGTEAFF
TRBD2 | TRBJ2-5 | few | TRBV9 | TGTGCCAGCAGCCCTCGACTAGCGGGGGGGCCGGAGACCCAGTACTTC | CASSPRLAGGPETQYF
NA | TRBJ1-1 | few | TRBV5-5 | TGTGCCAGCAGCATAGCCCACACTGAAGCTTTCTTT | CASSIAHTEAFF
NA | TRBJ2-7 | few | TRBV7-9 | TGTGCCAGCAGCTTAAGAGGCAGTCCCCCCGAGCAGTACTTC | CASSLRGSPPEQYF
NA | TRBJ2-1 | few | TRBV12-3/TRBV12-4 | TGTGCCAGCAGCCTGCGAATCAATGAGCAGTTCTTC | CASSLRINEQFF
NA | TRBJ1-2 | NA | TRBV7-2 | TGTGCCAGCAGCACCCCCCGGCATATCCCGAACTATGGCTACACCTTC | CASSTPRHIPNYGYTF
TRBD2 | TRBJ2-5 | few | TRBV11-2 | TGTGCCAGCAGCCTAACCAGCGGGGGGGTCGGGGAGACCCAGTACTTC | CASSLTSGGVGETQYF
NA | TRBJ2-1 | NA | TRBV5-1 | TGCGCCAGTTACAGGGTAGAGGGTGAGCAGTTCTTC | CASYRVEGEQFF
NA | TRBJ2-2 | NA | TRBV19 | TGTGCCAGTATGGACCGATACACCGGGGAGCTGTTTTTT | CASMDRYTGELFF
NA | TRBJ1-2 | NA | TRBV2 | TGTGCCAGCCCCGAGGAGGGAGCAAACTATGGCTACACCTTC | CASPEEGANYGYTF
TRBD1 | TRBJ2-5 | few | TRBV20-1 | TGCAGTGCTAGACCTGGACAGGGGGTCGGTGAGACCCAGTACTTC | CSARPGQGVGETQYF
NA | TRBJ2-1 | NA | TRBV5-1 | TGCGCCAGCAGCGTGATGTGGCAGGGCGGCGATGAGCAGTTCTTC | CASSVMWQGGDEQFF
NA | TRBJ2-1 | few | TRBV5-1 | TGCGCCAGCAGCTTGGCCAGGGAGAATGAGCAGTTCTTC | CASSLARENEQFF
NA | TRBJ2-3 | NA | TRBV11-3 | TGTGCCAGCAGCTTAGGAGCATTTAGCACAGATACGCAGTATTTT | CASSLGAFSTDTQYF
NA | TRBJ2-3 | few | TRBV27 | TGTGCCAGCAGTTTCACACCCGGTTTTGCAGATACGCAGTATTTT | CASSFTPGFADTQYF
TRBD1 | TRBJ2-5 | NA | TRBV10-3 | TGTGCCATCAGTTCTCGAGGGGGCCGGGAGACCCAGTACTTC | CAISSRGGRETQYF
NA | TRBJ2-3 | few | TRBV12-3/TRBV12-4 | TGTGCCAGCAGTTTGATGGCAGGGGGAGGTGGAGATACGCAGTATTTT | CASSLMAGGGGDTQYF
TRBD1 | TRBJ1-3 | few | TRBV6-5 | TGTGCCAGTTCGGGACAGGCCAACTCTGGAAACACCATATATTTT | CASSGQANSGNTIYF
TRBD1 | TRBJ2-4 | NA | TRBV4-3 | TGCGCCAGCAGCTATACCGACAGGGGGCGAGACATTCAGTACTTC | CASSYTDRGRDIQYF
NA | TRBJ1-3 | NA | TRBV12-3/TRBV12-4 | TGTGCCAGCACCCCGGGCCTCTCTGGAAACACCATATATTTT | CASTPGLSGNTIYF